These 8 T cell receptor beta chains share one sample of origin, sequenced in a study of PD-1 blockade in classical Hodgkin lymphoma. Repertoires were generated with immunoSEQ multiplex PCR, while TCRdb's copy carries only in-frame clones and drops some. Among 20,000 or so clones listed, about 86% were seen once. Sample time point: cycle 4 day 1 (C4D1), after less than 7 weeks of nivolumab. Autologous stem cell transplantation was followed by relapse in every patient, and brentuximab vedotin exposure varied. The material was peripheral blood mononuclear cells (PBMCs), obtained before the fourth cycle of nivolumab. Source of these receptors: a human donor with classical Hodgkin lymphoma.

The CDR3 reads CASSLAGEADTQYF. DNA of the CDR3: TGTGCCAGCAGTTTAGCGGGAGAAGCAGATACGCAGTATTTT. This rearrangement joins TRBV6-5 to TRBJ2-3; TRBD2 matches 9 bases. V shed 4 bases and J 4 bases; nucleotides not matched to a gene: 3. This CDR3 has 14 amino acids. Germline V gene lookup returns CDR1 MNHEY and CDR2 SVGAGI.

V usage is TRBV28 and J usage is TRBJ2-7, with TRBD2 matching over 13 bases. This CDR3 is 14 amino acids long. Germline V gene sequence: CDR1 MDHEN, CDR2 SYDVKM. Germline trimming cut 6 bases from V and 4 bases from J; bases unmatched to any gene: 3. The CDR3 here is CASRGTSGIYEQYF. CDR3 coding DNA: TGTGCCAGCAGGGGGACTAGCGGGATATACGAGCAGTACTTC.

The genes are TRBV7-2 and TRBJ2-7, with TRBD2 matching over 9 bases. Germline V gives CDR1 SGHTA, CDR2 FQGNSA. The CDR3 sequence is 16 residues long. The trim removed 1 base at V and 1 base at J, leaving 5 bases unmatched. CDR3 region: CASSLVRSGGSYEQYF. As DNA, the CDR3 is TGTGCCAGCAGCTTAGTTCGCAGCGGGGGGTCCTACGAGCAGTACTTC.

CDR3 region: CASSQQGLAYEQYF. CDR3 coding DNA: TGTGCCAGCAGCCAACAGGGCCTCGCCTACGAGCAGTACTTC. The gene calls are TRBV6-6 and TRBJ2-7; D might be TRBD1 (6 bases). Germline assignment: CDR1 MNHNY and CDR2 SVGAGI (reference sequence). The CDR3 runs to 14 residues. Trimming pared 6 bases from V and 2 bases from J, leaving 14 bases between.

The genes are TRBV7-2 and TRBJ2-1; D is undetermined. Trimming stripped 1 base from V and 4 bases from J, with 5 bases between. Germline loops: CDR1 SGHTA, CDR2 FQGNSA. The CDR3 consists of 13 residues. CDR3 protein: CASSLVGYNEQFF. CDR3 nucleotide sequence: TGTGCCAGCAGCTTAGTGGGGTACAATGAGCAGTTCTTC.

CDR3 sequence reads: CASSRPLTGASDTQYF. DNA of the CDR3: TGTGCCAGCAGCCGACCCCTCACGGGAGCAAGTGATACGCAGTATTTT. V gene TRBV5-4 combines with J gene TRBJ2-3; a possible D gene is TRBD2 (6 bases). V was cut by 4 bases and J by 6 bases, with 21 bases left in between. This CDR3 is built from 16 residues. Germline V lookup: CDR1 SGHNT, CDR2 YYREEE (reference sequence).

The V and J genes are TRBV12-5 and TRBJ2-7; 8 nucleotides line up with TRBD2. Germline lookup yields CDR1 LGHNT and CDR2 FRNRAP. The CDR3 runs to 15 residues. V lost 4 bases to trimming and J lost 5 bases; unmatched junction nucleotides: 10. CDR3 DNA sequence: TGTGCTAGTGGTTCCCCGGGAGGGGTTGACGACGAGCAGTACTTC. Its protein is CASGSPGGVDDEQYF.

This CDR3 is CASSLGLFPNEKLFF. Written as DNA, the CDR3 is TGTGCCAGCAGCTTAGGTCTCTTCCCTAATGAAAAACTGTTTTTT. The rearrangement joins TRBV11-2 to TRBJ1-4, with D unclear. CDR3 length equals 15 residues. V lost 1 base and J 3 bases, leaving 9 bases between the germline ends. In germline, CDR1 is SGHAT, CDR2 FQNNGV.